This T cell receptor beta chain originates from a study of preoperative IRX-2 immunotherapy in early breast cancer. The protocol was immunoSEQ multiplex PCR, while the TCRdb copy is restricted to in-frame clones and leaves out a portion. This sample yields around 95,000 clones, of which 75% to 90% are seen a single time; about 2% belongs to the top ten. Treatment defined: preoperative locoregional IRX-2 cytokine immunotherapy. Preoperative locoregional IRX-2 cytokine immunotherapy was tested in the phase Ib source study. The germline CDR1 and CDR2 sequences are SGHRS and YFSETQ. The V end was cut by 3 bases, the J end by 2 bases, with 12 bases between. There are 15 residues in the CDR3.

Sequences were derived from tumor tissue, sampled after IRX-2 immunotherapy. The V and J genes are TRBV5-1 and TRBJ1-3; a possible D gene is TRBD1 (6 bases). This sequence originates from a human donor with breast cancer. The CDR3 reads CASSSEGGPGNTIYF. DNA of the CDR3: TGCGCCAGCAGCTCTGAGGGGGGGCCTGGAAACACCATATATTTT.